These 19 T cell receptor beta chains share one sample of origin, sequenced in a study of Tregs in tolerant kidney transplant recipients. The table came from immunoSEQ multiplex PCR; TCRdb's copy has only in-frame clones and leaves some out. The sample gives some 80,000 clones, roughly 98% of which show up once; 0.55% to 0.6% is in the top ten. Sequenced here: CD4+ T cells from blood, sampled before the transplant. The receptor source for this set is a human donor who received a combined kidney and bone marrow transplant.

CDR3 DNA sequence: TGTGCCAGCAGCCACCCCGGGGAGACCCAGTACTTC. The encoded protein is CASSHPGETQYF. The chain joins TRBV11-1 to TRBJ2-5; D is unresolved. CDR1 is SGHAT, CDR2 FQDESV, per germline (reference sequence). The CDR3 consists of 12 residues. The germline V and J ends were trimmed by 5 bases and 5 bases, with 9 bases remaining between them. Using reference TRBV11-1 and TRBJ2-5 for the parts outside the CDR3, the full variable domain is EAEVAQSPRYKITEKSQAVAFWCDPISGHATLYWYRQILGQGPELLVQFQDESVVDDSQLPKDRFSAERLKGVDSTLKIQPAELGDSAMYLCASSHPGETQYFGPGTRLLVL.

This chain joins TRBV2 and TRBJ2-7, with 7 bases that match TRBD1. J was trimmed by 6 bases and V by 4 bases; bases with no gene match: 3. Germline V gene sequence: CDR1 SNHLY, CDR2 FYNNEI. The CDR3 is 12 amino acids. The CDR3: CASSGQGPEQYF. The CDR3, as DNA: TGTGCCAGCAGTGGACAGGGCCCCGAGCAGTACTTC.

The V call is TRBV19, the J call TRBJ2-5; 8 positions match TRBD1. Trimming at V came to 5 bases and at J to 7 bases, leaving 15 bases not matched to a gene. This CDR3 is 16 amino acids long. Germline-derived CDR1 and CDR2 are LNHDA and SQIVND (reference sequence). Here the CDR3 reads CASSVRGGRGRGTQYF. The CDR3 nucleotides are TGTGCCAGTAGTGTTAGAGGTGGCAGGGGGCGCGGGACCCAGTACTTC.

The count of this clone is one. The chain joins TRBV6-1 to TRBJ1-2; TRBD1 aligns across 8 bases. The germline V gene encodes CDR1 MNHNS and CDR2 SASEGT. J was trimmed by 3 bases and V by 3 bases; bases with no gene match: 6. The CDR3 is made up of 15 amino acids. As DNA, the CDR3 is TGTGCCAGCAGTGAGTCTGACAGGGGAGACTATGGCTACACCTTC. The encoded protein is CASSESDRGDYGYTF.

The chain links TRBV4-1 to TRBJ1-1; no reliable D call. V lost 0 bases and J 11 bases, leaving 16 bases between the germline ends. The CDR3 sequence is 14 residues long. CDR1 is MGHRA and CDR2 is YSYEKL in the germline V gene. The CDR3 DNA is TGCGCCAGCAGCCAAGATGAGGGTAGGACGGACGCTTTCTTT. Its protein product is CASSQDEGRTDAFF.

J is TRBJ2-2 and V is TRBV6-5, with D possibly being TRBD2 (5 bases). V was pared by 6 bases and J by 5 bases, with 16 bases between. Looked up from germline, CDR1 is MNHEY and CDR2 is SVGAGI. This CDR3 has 15 residues. CDR3 loop: CASSPGLALTGELFF. In DNA form, the CDR3 reads TGTGCCAGCAGCCCCGGGCTAGCACTAACCGGGGAGCTGTTTTTT.

This chain links TRBV15 with TRBJ2-5; 8 positions match TRBD1. From germline, CDR1 is LNHNV and CDR2 YYDKDF (reference sequence). Trimming took 4 bases from V and 3 from J; bases not matched to a gene: 1. The CDR3 length is 13 residues. The chain's CDR3 is CATSMGQEETQYF. Written as DNA, the CDR3 is TGTGCCACCAGCATGGGACAGGAAGAGACCCAGTACTTC.

J is TRBJ2-1 and V is TRBV6-4, with 12 bases identical to TRBD2. Germline loops: CDR1 MRHNA, CDR2 SNTAGT. The CDR3 length is 15 residues. The V gene end was trimmed by 4 bases and the J gene end by 9 bases; junction bases not matched to a gene: 7. The CDR3 sequence is CASSASGRGGSEQFF. As DNA, the CDR3 is TGTGCCAGCAGTGCTAGCGGGAGGGGGGGGAGTGAGCAGTTCTTC.

J is TRBJ2-1 and V is TRBV10-3; a possible D gene is TRBD2 (6 bases). Trimming took off 9 bases at V and 2 bases at J, with 11 bases between the two ends. CDR1 and CDR2 from the germline V gene are ENHRY and SYGVKD. This CDR3 comprises 13 residues. Written as DNA, the CDR3 is TGTGCCATGCGGGACGCTGCCTACAATGAGCAGTTCTTC. Translated: CAMRDAAYNEQFF.

The genes are TRBV6-6 and TRBJ1-5; 10 bases line up with TRBD1. The ends lost 6 bases at V and 2 bases at J; junction bases unmatched: 4. This CDR3 contains 15 residues. Germline V CDR1 and CDR2: MNHNY, SVGAGI (reference sequence). The CDR3 loop reads CASRPTGGRNQPQHF. In DNA form, the CDR3 reads TGTGCCAGCAGACCGACAGGGGGCCGCAATCAGCCCCAGCATTTT.

The V and J genes are TRBV4-1 and TRBJ1-1; D gene uncertain. This CDR3 contains 12 residues. Germline CDR1 and CDR2: MGHRA and YSYEKL. V was trimmed by 2 bases and J by 3 bases, leaving 4 bases between them. The CDR3 coding sequence is TGCGCCAGCAGCCAATCGTACACTGAAGCTTTCTTT. It specifies CASSQSYTEAFF.

This clone was counted a few times. This sequence joins TRBV30 and TRBJ1-1; TRBD1 matches 9 bases. Per the germline V gene, CDR1 is GTSNPN and CDR2 is SVGIG (reference sequence). V lost 3 bases to trimming and J lost 9 bases; unmatched junction nucleotides: 2. The CDR3 spans 11 residues. The CDR3 here is CAWSGTGKAFF. CDR3 bases: TGTGCCTGGAGCGGGACAGGGAAAGCTTTCTTT.

The CDR3 loop reads CASSWGLAKDTGELFF. The CDR3, as DNA: TGCGCCAGCAGCTGGGGACTAGCTAAGGACACCGGGGAGCTGTTTTTT. The rearrangement joins TRBV5-1 to TRBJ2-2; TRBD2 aligns across 9 bases. Trimming removed 3 bases from V and 3 bases from J; junction bases left unmatched: 6. The CDR3 loop spans 16 amino acids. CDR1 SGHRS and CDR2 YFSETQ come from the germline V gene.

The V call is TRBV7-3, the J call TRBJ1-6, with a possible D match to TRBD1 (5 bases). Germline CDR1 reads SGHTA; CDR2 reads FQGTGA. V lost 4 bases to trimming and J lost 5 bases, with 6 bases between them. CDR3 size: 13 residues. The CDR3 is CASSWGDNSPLHF. The CDR3 coding sequence is TGTGCCAGCAGCTGGGGGGATAATTCACCCCTCCACTTT.

The chain is built from TRBV4-1 and TRBJ1-3; D not resolved. Germline values: CDR1 MGHRA, CDR2 YSYEKL. This CDR3 has 13 residues. Trimming shortened V by 8 bases and J by 2 bases, and 10 bases separated the two germline ends. CDR3 bases: TGCGCCAGCCGGGAGGGCCCTGGAAACACCATATATTTT. It yields the protein CASREGPGNTIYF.

The chain couples TRBV4-2 to TRBJ1-2, with D tentatively TRBD1 (6 bases). This CDR3 is built from 14 residues. V was shortened by 1 base and J by 4 bases, with 10 bases between the two germline ends. The germline V gene has CDR1 LGHNA and CDR2 YNFKEQ. This CDR3 reads CASSQGPGAYGYTF. The CDR3 DNA follows: TGTGCCAGCAGCCAAGGACCAGGGGCCTATGGCTACACCTTC.

This chain uses TRBV11-2 with TRBJ2-3; 7 bases line up with TRBD1. Germline V gene data show CDR1 as SGHAT and CDR2 as FQNNGV. The CDR3 loop spans 14 amino acids. The V and J ends lost 4 bases and 6 bases, in that order; junction bases with no gene match: 7. CDR3 nucleotides: TGTGCCAGCAGCTCCCTCAAGACAGGGGATACGCAGTATTTT. This encodes CASSSLKTGDTQYF.

The rearrangement links TRBV7-3 to TRBJ1-6; TRBD1 agrees at 7 bases. This CDR3 contains 14 residues. Per germline, CDR1 SGHTA and CDR2 FQGTGA. V shed 2 bases, J shed 7 bases, and the junction held 2 bases outside the gene matches. The CDR3 sequence: CASSLLGGNSPLHF. DNA for the CDR3: TGTGCCAGCAGCTTACTAGGGGGCAATTCACCCCTCCACTTT. The variable domain in full, completed from reference TRBV7-3 and TRBJ1-6, reads GAGVSQTPSNKVTEKGKYVELRCDPISGHTALYWYRQSLGQGPEFLIYFQGTGAADDSGLPNDRFFAVRPEGSVSTLKIQRTERGDSAVYLCASSLLGGNSPLHFGNGTRLTVT.

The chain joins TRBV5-8 to TRBJ1-1; 8 bases agree with TRBD1. With 10 bases clipped from V and 3 bases from J, the junction kept 14 bases outside the gene matches. This CDR3 spans 15 amino acids. The germline CDR1 and CDR2 sequences are SGHTS and YDEGEE. The CDR3 protein is CAGRSTGGWDTEAFF. The CDR3 DNA sequence: TGTGCCGGAAGAAGCACAGGGGGGTGGGACACTGAAGCTTTCTTT.